What follows describes a single TCR beta chain. The V segment lost 6 bases and the J segment 10 bases; nucleotides outside the gene matches: 8. The CDR3 extends over 13 amino acids. Germline V gives CDR1 MDHEN, CDR2 SYDVKM. This sample was included in a study of blood T cell repertoires in COVID-19. Study summary: Whether acute or convalescent, the COVID-19 samples came from the United States, Italy and Spain. PBMCs, B-cell-depleted T cells, or T cells were the source of the cDNA or gDNA that made up the material.

Per the original methods: Estimated nucleated cell counts came from reference gene primer amplification. Sequencing was performed with immunoSEQ multiplex PCR; in TCRdb, only in-frame clones are kept and a portion is missing. The V and J calls and clone size come from that table; D and trimming were worked out from the DNA. The repertoire consists of around 77,000 clones, with 70% to 90% occurring once and the leading ten covering about 11%. The receptor's source is a man in his 70s with active or convalescent COVID-19. This chain joins TRBV28 and TRBJ1-4; 7 positions agree with TRBD1. The source material was peripheral blood. CDR3 amino acids: CASSPTGVVKLFF. Here the CDR3 DNA reads TGTGCCAGCAGCCCTACAGGGGTCGTAAAACTGTTTTTT.